Listed here are 20 T cell receptor beta chains from one sample, sequenced in a study of T-cell memory formation after mild COVID-19. TCRdb passed the 5' RACE reads through MiXCR, listing each CDR3 protein once. The sample lists around 340,000 distinct CDR3 sequences, roughly 15% seen once, with around 20% in the top ten. Material: PBMCs or a T cell subset sorted from them (not recorded which). The receptor source for this set is a young man who had mild COVID-19 (a few samples of this study predate the infection). Cell type and time point are not known.

The genes are TRBV9 and TRBJ2-1; D remains ambiguous. The V end was cut by 0 bases, the J end by 5 bases, with 9 bases between. This CDR3 spans 14 amino acids. Germline V lookup: CDR1 SGDLS, CDR2 YYNGEE. The CDR3 DNA sequence: TGTGCCAGCAGCGTAGATCTGGGAAACAATGAGCAGTTCTTC. Amino acids: CASSVDLGNNEQFF.

This clonotype was observed many times. This chain joins TRBV7-2 and TRBJ1-6, with D perhaps matching TRBD1 (5 bases). The CDR3 spans 14 residues. V was clipped by 5 bases and J by 10 bases, with 15 bases between them. Looked up from germline, CDR1 is SGHTA and CDR2 is FQGNSA. The CDR3 DNA follows: TGTGCCAGCAGCCCCACCCGGGGGGACTCACCCCTCCACTTT. This codes for CASSPTRGDSPLHF.

This clonotype has a handful of counts. The chain couples TRBV2 to TRBJ2-7, with D hard to call. Deletions cut 3 bases from V and 1 base from J, with 10 bases between. CDR3 length equals 14 residues. CDR1 and CDR2 from the germline V gene are SNHLY and FYNNEI. CDR3 DNA: TGTGCCAGCAGTGAGCGCCAGCATTCCTACGAGCAGTACTTC. It yields the protein CASSERQHSYEQYF.

The chain carries TRBV29-1 and TRBJ1-4; no firm D call. The CDR3 contains 14 residues. Germline V lookup: CDR1 SQVTM, CDR2 ANQGSEA. The germline V and J ends were trimmed by 1 base and 8 bases, with 14 bases remaining between them. CDR3 residues: CSVEVAGVGEKLFF. CDR3 coding DNA: TGCAGCGTTGAAGTGGCGGGAGTGGGCGAAAAACTGTTTTTT.

This chain uses TRBV11-2 with TRBJ2-7; 8 bases are shared with TRBD1. There are 17 residues in the CDR3. From germline, CDR1 is SGHAT and CDR2 FQNNGV. Losses at the gene ends were 5 bases for V and 0 bases for J; bases not matched to a gene: 12. For the CDR3, the DNA is TGTGCCAGCAGCCCTATCGGACAGGGAAGAGTCTCCTACGAGCAGTACGTC. This encodes CASSPIGQGRVSYEQYV.

This clonotype was seen many times. V is TRBV4-2 and J is TRBJ1-5; TRBD1 is a possible D gene (6 bases). Germline CDR1 LGHNA, CDR2 YNFKEQ. Trimming shortened V by 0 bases and J by 7 bases, and 16 bases separated the two germline ends. This CDR3 region has 16 residues. This CDR3 reads CASSQDHPRGTQPQHF. The CDR3 DNA sequence: TGTGCCAGCAGCCAAGATCATCCCAGGGGCACCCAGCCCCAGCATTTT.

This clonotype was found many times. This chain connects TRBV5-1 to TRBJ2-3; no clear D. The germline V gene has CDR1 SGHRS and CDR2 YFSETQ. V lost 2 bases to trimming and J lost 2 bases, with 6 bases between them. There are 13 residues in the CDR3. CDR3 in amino acids: CASSFPDTDTQYF. CDR3 in DNA: TGCGCCAGCAGCTTCCCCGACACAGATACGCAGTATTTT.

This clonotype was counted a few times. The gene calls are TRBV12-3 or TRBV12-4 and TRBJ2-7; weak D call: TRBD2 (5 bases). Trimming shortened V by 5 bases and J by 0 bases, and 11 bases separated the two germline ends. The CDR3 runs to 14 residues. CDR3 coding DNA: TGTGCCAGCAGTGAGGACGGGAACTCCTACGAGCAGTACGTC. It codes for CASSEDGNSYEQYV.

The chain recombines TRBV7-2 with TRBJ2-1; D unclear. The V gene lost 1 base and the J gene lost 9 bases, with 10 bases spanning the gap. Germline V gene sequence: CDR1 SGHTA, CDR2 FQGNSA. This CDR3 has 13 amino acids. The CDR3 protein is CASSLVVVIEQFF. DNA for the CDR3: TGTGCCAGCAGCTTAGTGGTGGTTATTGAGCAGTTCTTC.

The gene calls are TRBV7-7 and TRBJ2-2, with 10 positions matching TRBD2. Germline V gives CDR1 SSHAT, CDR2 FNYEAQ (reference sequence). J gave up 0 bases and V 1 base, and 8 bases lay outside the gene matches. The CDR3 spans 19 residues. CDR3 nucleotide sequence: TGTGCCAGCAGCTTAGATCGACTAGCGGGCCTCGCGAACACCGGGGAGCTGTTTTTT. It specifies CASSLDRLAGLANTGELFF.

The chain employs TRBV10-3 and TRBJ2-3; D is possibly TRBD2 (6 bases). V lost 2 bases and J lost 2, with 11 bases in between. There are 15 residues in the CDR3. The germline gives CDR1 ENHRY, CDR2 SYGVKD. DNA of the CDR3: TGTGCCATCAGTGAGGGTCGGACTATCACAGATACGCAGTATTTT. Its translation: CAISEGRTITDTQYF.

The chain joins TRBV2 to TRBJ2-3, with D maybe TRBD1 (6 bases). Between the trimmed V and J ends, which lost 10 bases and 11 bases, there was a span of 13 bases. The CDR3 has 10 amino acids. Germline CDR1 and CDR2: SNHLY and FYNNEI. CDR3 in DNA: TGTGCCACCATACAGGGTATGCAGTATTTT. Its protein product is CATIQGMQYF.

This clonotype was seen more than once but under ten times. The V and J genes are TRBV5-1 and TRBJ2-5; 8 bases match TRBD2. Trimming took 1 base from V and 1 from J; bases not matched to a gene: 9. The CDR3 runs 17 residues. CDR1 and CDR2 (germline): SGHRS, YFSETQ. CDR3 residues: CASSLSWVAGGQETQYF. CDR3 bases: TGCGCCAGCAGCTTGTCATGGGTGGCGGGGGGCCAAGAGACCCAGTACTTC.

This clonotype appeared a few times. The V and J genes are TRBV30 and TRBJ2-5; D could derive from TRBD1 or TRBD2 (6 bases each). CDR3 length equals 13 residues. Germline assignment: CDR1 GTSNPN and CDR2 SVGIG (reference sequence). The V end lost 3 bases, the J end lost 5 bases, and 13 bases lay between the germline ends. CDR3 DNA: TGTGCCTGGAGCAGGGGACTGGAGGAGACCCAGTACTTC. This translates into CAWSRGLEETQYF.

This clonotype was observed a few times. V gene TRBV18 combines with J gene TRBJ1-1; D remains ambiguous. CDR1 and CDR2 from the germline V gene are KGHSH and LQKENI. The V end was cut by 7 bases, the J end by 5 bases, with 17 bases between. The CDR3 has 14 amino acids. This chain's CDR3 is CASFPLGMGTEAFF. The CDR3 DNA reads as TGTGCCAGCTTCCCCCTCGGGATGGGGACTGAAGCTTTCTTT.

This clonotype was detected ten times or more. The V and J genes are TRBV29-1 and TRBJ2-7; D might be TRBD1 (5 bases). Between the trimmed V and J ends, which lost 7 bases and 3 bases, there was a span of 10 bases. Germline V gene lookup returns CDR1 SQVTM and CDR2 ANQGSEA. The CDR3 runs 11 residues. This CDR3 is CSGGQDYEQYF. CDR3 nucleotides: TGCAGCGGGGGCCAGGACTACGAGCAGTACTTC.

V usage is TRBV20-1 and J usage is TRBJ2-5; 8 nucleotides align to TRBD2. The CDR3 covers 15 residues. The V segment lost 2 bases and the J segment 4 bases; nucleotides outside the gene matches: 9. Germline CDR1 DFQATT, CDR2 SNEGSKA (reference sequence). The CDR3 is CSARLRGAKTETQYF. The CDR3 DNA reads TGCAGTGCTAGACTGCGGGGGGCCAAGACAGAGACCCAGTACTTC.

The chain joins TRBV12-3 or TRBV12-4 to TRBJ2-2; the D is unclear. The CDR3 spans 14 residues. Trimming pared 3 bases from V and 3 bases from J, leaving 8 bases between. The DNA of the CDR3 is TGTGCCAGCAGTTTCAACACCGACACCGGGGAGCTGTTTTTT. Amino acid sequence: CASSFNTDTGELFF.

The chain uses TRBV5-6 and TRBJ2-5; 10 nucleotides line up with TRBD2. Losses at the gene ends were 0 bases for V and 4 bases for J; bases not matched to a gene: 6. The CDR3 has 16 residues. Germline V gene sequence: CDR1 SGHDT, CDR2 YYEEEE. DNA for the CDR3: TGTGCCAGCAGCTTGGCCTCTTCTAGCGGGGGAGAGACCCAGTACTTC. Translation: CASSLASSSGGETQYF.

This CDR3 is CAISEWDRGLSEQYV. CDR3 in DNA: TGTGCCATCAGTGAGTGGGACAGGGGACTATCCGAGCAGTACGTC. V is TRBV10-3 and J is TRBJ2-7; TRBD1 matches at 10 bases. J gave up 6 bases and V 1 base, and 6 bases lay outside the gene matches. Per germline, CDR1 ENHRY and CDR2 SYGVKD. This CDR3 contains 15 residues.